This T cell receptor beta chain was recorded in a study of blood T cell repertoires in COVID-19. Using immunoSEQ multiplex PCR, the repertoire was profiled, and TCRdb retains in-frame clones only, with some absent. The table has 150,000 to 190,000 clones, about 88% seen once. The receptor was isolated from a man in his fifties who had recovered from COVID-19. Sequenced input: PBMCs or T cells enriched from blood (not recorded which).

CDR3 in DNA: TGTGCCAGCAGCTTCCAGGGGCTAGCGGGGTTATATACGCAGTATTTT. Residues: CASSFQGLAGLYTQYF. This chain links TRBV7-9 with TRBJ2-3; 9 nucleotides match TRBD2. This CDR3 comprises 16 residues. Per the germline V gene, CDR1 is SEHNR and CDR2 is FQNEAQ (reference sequence). J gave up 7 bases and V 3 bases, and 11 bases lay outside the gene matches.